Below are 18 T cell receptor beta chains sequenced from a single sample in a study of tumor-infiltrating lymphocytes in localized non-small cell lung cancer. Here immunoSEQ multiplex PCR was the method, and the copy in TCRdb shows in-frame clones only, minus some. The sample holds about 15,000 clones; 69% are singletons and the top ten take around 5.9%. Sequencing used lung tumor tissue. The receptors originated from a human donor with non-small cell lung cancer.

This chain links TRBV5-1 with TRBJ2-5; D unclear. V lost 4 bases and J lost 1, with 14 bases in between. This CDR3 is built from 15 residues. The V gene's germline CDR1 is SGHRS and CDR2 YFSETQ. CDR3 DNA sequence: TGCGCCAGCAGCATGATGGGCTTGTTCCAAGAGACCCAGTACTTC. Translation: CASSMMGLFQETQYF.

This clone appeared a few times. The chain has TRBV28 and TRBJ2-3, with 7 nucleotides matching TRBD2. CDR1 and CDR2 (germline): MDHEN, SYDVKM. The V and J ends lost 5 bases and 1 base, in that order; junction bases with no gene match: 3. The CDR3 consists of 14 residues. CDR3 sequence reads: CASSNLAGTDTQYF. For the CDR3, the DNA is TGTGCCAGCAGTAACCTAGCGGGCACAGATACGCAGTATTTT. Using reference TRBV28 and TRBJ2-3 for the parts outside the CDR3, the full variable domain is DVKVTQSSRYLVKRTGEKVFLECVQDMDHENMFWYRQDPGLGLRLIYFSYDVKMKEKGDIPEGYSVSREKKERFSLILESASTNQTSMYLCASSNLAGTDTQYFGPGTRLTVL.

This clone was observed a handful of times. The chain joins TRBV18 to TRBJ2-3; D is perhaps TRBD1 or TRBD2 (5 bases each). The length of the CDR3 is 14 residues. Trimming removed 5 bases from V and 4 bases from J, with 13 bases in between. CDR1 KGHSH and CDR2 LQKENI come from the germline V gene. CDR3 sequence: CASSSGPGADTQYF. The CDR3 bases are TGTGCCAGCTCATCGGGACCCGGCGCAGATACGCAGTATTTT.

This clone came up a few times. This chain uses TRBV10-2 with TRBJ1-3; 7 bases line up with TRBD1. CDR1 and CDR2 (germline): WSHSY, SAAADI. J lost 4 bases, V lost 6 bases, and 3 bases had no gene match. The CDR3 has 13 residues. The CDR3 bases are TGCGCCAGCAGAGGACAGGCGGGAAACACCATATATTTT. Translated, it gives CASRGQAGNTIYF.

V and J are TRBV7-2 and TRBJ1-2, with D unclear. The CDR3 contains 16 residues. Germline CDR1 SGHTA, CDR2 FQGNSA. The V end lost 1 base, the J end lost 4 bases, and 16 bases lay between the germline ends. The CDR3 nucleotides read TGTGCCAGCAGCTTAGATCCGGGGAGGACCCTCTATGGCTACACCTTC. This codes for CASSLDPGRTLYGYTF.

V is TRBV4-1 and J is TRBJ2-1; unclear D gene. This CDR3 has 13 amino acids. Germline V CDR1 and CDR2: MGHRA, YSYEKL. V was pared by 0 bases and J by 4 bases, with 4 bases between. CDR3 in amino acids: CASSQESYNEQFF. The CDR3 bases are TGCGCCAGCAGCCAAGAATCATACAATGAGCAGTTCTTC.

The chain is built from TRBV5-1 and TRBJ2-5, with TRBD2 as a possible D gene (5 bases). Germline loops: CDR1 SGHRS, CDR2 YFSETQ. Trimming cost V 2 bases and J 5 bases, with 10 bases left between them. The CDR3 has 13 amino acids. The CDR3 here is CASSFGVWETQYF. CDR3 nucleotide sequence: TGCGCCAGCAGCTTCGGGGTTTGGGAGACCCAGTACTTC.

The genes are TRBV10-1 and TRBJ2-7; 10 bases fit TRBD1. J lost 2 bases, V lost 4 bases, and 2 bases had no gene match. Germline assignment: CDR1 WNHNN and CDR2 SYGVQD (reference sequence). The CDR3 runs 14 residues. The CDR3 loop is CASSAGQGPYEQYF. The CDR3 DNA is TGCGCCAGCAGTGCGGGACAGGGGCCCTACGAGCAGTACTTC.

This chain connects TRBV2 to TRBJ2-1; 9 bases map to TRBD2. CDR1 is SNHLY, CDR2 FYNNEI, per germline. The CDR3 length is 14 residues. V lost 6 bases, J lost 3 bases, and 3 bases stayed unmatched. The CDR3 DNA reads as TGTGCCAGCAGATTAGCGGGAGTCTACAATGAGCAGTTCTTC. It translates to CASRLAGVYNEQFF.

The chain has TRBV30 and TRBJ1-4; 8 positions agree with TRBD1. The length of the CDR3 is 13 residues. After removal of 1 base from V and 7 bases from J, the junction contained 2 bases not matched to a gene. Germline V lookup: CDR1 GTSNPN, CDR2 SVGIG (reference sequence). As DNA, the CDR3 is TGTGCCTGGAGTGAGGGACAGGCTGAAAAACTGTTTTTT. It encodes CAWSEGQAEKLFF.

This chain joins TRBV5-5 and TRBJ2-7; a weak D match, TRBD2 (5 bases). The germline V gene encodes CDR1 SGHKS and CDR2 YYEKEE (reference sequence). The germline V and J ends were trimmed by 3 bases and 5 bases, with 9 bases remaining between them. The CDR3 totals 12 residues. The CDR3 here is CASSSGNDEQYF. CDR3 nucleotide sequence: TGTGCCAGCAGCTCGGGGAACGACGAGCAGTACTTC.

The V and J genes are TRBV6-5 and TRBJ2-7, with TRBD2 matching over 11 bases. The germline V gene encodes CDR1 MNHEY and CDR2 SVGAGI. The CDR3 spans 15 residues. V trimming: 6 bases; J trimming: 3 bases; junction bases outside the gene matches: 7. CDR3 bases: TGTGCCAGCAGCCGTACTAGCGGGAGTATCTACGAGCAGTACTTC. This codes for CASSRTSGSIYEQYF.

V and J are TRBV7-9 and TRBJ2-7; maybe TRBD2 (5 bases). The CDR3 length is 13 residues. The germline gives CDR1 SEHNR, CDR2 FQNEAQ (reference sequence). V lost 3 bases and J lost 2, with 8 bases in between. CDR3 DNA: TGTGCCAGCAGCTTGCGGGCGGCCTACGAGCAGTACTTC. Its translation is CASSLRAAYEQYF.

This clone appeared a single time. The V and J genes are TRBV5-4 and TRBJ2-5; 7 bases match TRBD1. The V segment lost 4 bases and the J segment 2 bases; nucleotides outside the gene matches: 8. CDR3 length: 15 amino acids. CDR1 SGHNT and CDR2 YYREEE come from the germline V gene (reference sequence). CDR3 amino acids: CASSPPGQRQETQYF. The CDR3 region has the DNA TGTGCCAGCAGCCCGCCGGGACAGAGACAAGAGACCCAGTACTTC.

This clone was recorded only once. The chain is built from TRBV9 and TRBJ1-4; perhaps TRBD1 as D (5 bases). This CDR3 is built from 15 residues. Trimming removed 0 bases at V and 4 bases at J, with 10 bases between. In germline, CDR1 is SGDLS, CDR2 YYNGEE. CDR3 protein: CASSVGGAGNEKLFF. CDR3 bases: TGTGCCAGCAGCGTAGGGGGCGCTGGTAATGAAAAACTGTTTTTT.

The chain uses TRBV2 and TRBJ2-7; D is perhaps TRBD1 (6 bases). CDR1 and CDR2 from the germline V gene are SNHLY and FYNNEI. Trimming left V 1 base short and J 11 bases short, with 9 bases between. This CDR3 contains 11 residues. In nucleotides, the CDR3 is TGTGCCAGCAGTGAAGGGAGACAGGAGTACTTC. Amino acids: CASSEGRQEYF.

The sample holds a few counts of this clone. The rearrangement uses TRBV19 and TRBJ2-7; D gene uncertain. The V gene's germline CDR1 is LNHDA and CDR2 SQIVND (reference sequence). The V end lost 5 bases, the J end lost 0 bases, and 14 bases lay between the germline ends. The CDR3 totals 15 residues. This CDR3 is CASSPHLGNSYEQYF. The CDR3, as DNA: TGTGCCAGTAGTCCCCACCTAGGGAACTCCTACGAGCAGTACTTC.

This clone was seen only once. Relative to the germline gene, one junction end is altered; a read error may explain this. The CDR3 DNA sequence: TGTGCTAGCAGCCCCTCCGTACGCTCTGGAAACACCATATATTTT. It yields the protein CASSPSVRSGNTIYF. The V and J genes are TRBV7-7 and TRBJ1-3; no clear D. CDR3 length equals 15 residues. CDR1 is SSHAT and CDR2 is FNYEAQ in the germline V gene (reference sequence).